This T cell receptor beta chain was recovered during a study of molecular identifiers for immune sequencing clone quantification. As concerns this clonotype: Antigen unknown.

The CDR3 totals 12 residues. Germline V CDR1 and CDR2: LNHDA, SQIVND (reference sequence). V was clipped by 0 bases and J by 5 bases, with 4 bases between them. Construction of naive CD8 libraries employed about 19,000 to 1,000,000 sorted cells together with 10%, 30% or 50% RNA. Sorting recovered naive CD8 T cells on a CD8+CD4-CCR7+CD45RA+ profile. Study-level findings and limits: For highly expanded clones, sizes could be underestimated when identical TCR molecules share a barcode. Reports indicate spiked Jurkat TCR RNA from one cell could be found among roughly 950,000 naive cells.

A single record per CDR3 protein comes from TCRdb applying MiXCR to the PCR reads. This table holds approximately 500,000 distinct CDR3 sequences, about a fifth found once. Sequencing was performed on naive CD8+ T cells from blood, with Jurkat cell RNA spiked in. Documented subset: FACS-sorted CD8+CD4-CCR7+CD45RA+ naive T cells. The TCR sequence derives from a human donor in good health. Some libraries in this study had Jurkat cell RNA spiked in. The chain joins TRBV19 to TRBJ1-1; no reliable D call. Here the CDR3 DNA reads TGTGCCAGTAGTATAGACTGGACTGAAGCTTTCTTT. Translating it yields CASSIDWTEAFF.